What follows is one TCR beta chain and its context. The antigen remains undetermined. Between the trimmed V and J ends, which lost 0 bases and 2 bases, there was a span of 17 bases. Germline CDR1 SGHVS, CDR2 FQNEAQ. This CDR3 contains 17 residues. This sample was taken from a study of T cell responses to AZD1222 COVID-19 vaccine. Sequencing used immunoSEQ multiplex PCR; TCRdb keeps in-frame clones, though not all of them. The table records some 110,000 clones, 70% to 90% of them present only once. Notes on the study in general: An increase in Spike-specific TCR breadth and depth was observed after two AZD1222 doses.

This rearrangement joins TRBV7-8 to TRBJ2-7; D unclear. The sequencing used peripheral blood, collected on day 0 of MenACWY control vaccination. The clonotype was recovered from an adult in good health. The CDR3 here is CASSLAGIVAFAYEQYF. CDR3 DNA: TGTGCCAGCAGCTTAGCGGGGATTGTTGCTTTCGCCTACGAGCAGTACTTC.